A single sample gave rise to the 7 T cell receptor beta chains below, sequenced in a study of blood T cell repertoires in COVID-19. Using immunoSEQ multiplex PCR, the repertoire was profiled, and TCRdb retains in-frame clones only, with some absent. In the table there are a few hundred thousand clones, approximately 91% of which are singletons. The sample comprised peripheral blood. The receptor source for this set is a man aged 18 to 29 with active or convalescent COVID-19.

The chain couples TRBV14 to TRBJ2-3; the match to TRBD2 covers 7 bases. This CDR3 region has 17 residues. V lost 0 bases to trimming and J lost 3 bases; unmatched junction nucleotides: 9. Germline V CDR1 and CDR2: SGHDN, FVKESK. The CDR3 region is CASSQDWSGAFTDTQYF. In DNA, the CDR3 is TGTGCCAGCAGCCAAGATTGGAGCGGGGCTTTTACAGATACGCAGTATTTT.

This chain uses TRBV6-6 with TRBJ1-5; D might be TRBD1 (5 bases). Trimming shortened V by 3 bases and J by 4 bases, and 13 bases separated the two germline ends. CDR1 and CDR2 from the germline V gene are MNHNY and SVGAGI (reference sequence). The CDR3 is made up of 15 amino acids. The CDR3 loop reads CASSYGAARNQPQHF. As DNA, the CDR3 is TGTGCCAGCAGTTATGGGGCGGCCCGTAATCAGCCCCAGCATTTT.

This chain uses TRBV7-9 with TRBJ2-1; the D gene is possibly TRBD1 (7 bases). From germline, CDR1 is SEHNR and CDR2 FQNEAQ (reference sequence). The V end lost 4 bases, the J end lost 9 bases, and 13 bases lay between the germline ends. This CDR3 is 13 amino acids long. The CDR3 DNA reads as TGTGCCAGCAGCTCACCGGGGGACAGTGAGCAGTTCTTC. Its translation is CASSSPGDSEQFF.

The chain carries TRBV11-2 and TRBJ2-7, with 10 nucleotides matching TRBD1. The trim removed 2 bases at V and 4 bases at J, leaving 5 bases unmatched. Germline V lookup: CDR1 SGHAT, CDR2 FQNNGV. This CDR3 has 15 residues. Here the CDR3 reads CASSLLTGGGYEQYF. As DNA, the CDR3 is TGTGCCAGCAGCTTACTGACAGGGGGCGGATACGAGCAGTACTTC.

The chain employs TRBV10-3 and TRBJ1-4; 8 bases are shared with TRBD1. Germline V gene lookup returns CDR1 ENHRY and CDR2 SYGVKD. V dropped 5 bases and J dropped 8; count of bases not matched to a gene: 7. The CDR3 totals 14 residues. CDR3 DNA: TGTGCCATCAGTCCACAGGGGGTCGGGGAAAAACTGTTTTTT. Translated, it gives CAISPQGVGEKLFF.

The chain employs TRBV10-3 and TRBJ1-5; tentative D call: TRBD1 (6 bases). Germline CDR1 is ENHRY and CDR2 is SYGVKD. Trimming removed 3 bases from V and 1 base from J, with 19 bases in between. The length of the CDR3 is 18 residues. CDR3 protein: CAISDSDRGGGSNQPQHF. CDR3 coding DNA: TGTGCCATCAGTGACTCAGACCGGGGAGGGGGAAGCAATCAGCCCCAGCATTTT.

The V and J genes are TRBV6-6 and TRBJ2-1, with D tentatively TRBD1 (6 bases). The CDR3 loop spans 16 amino acids. V lost 5 bases, J lost 0 bases, and 14 bases lay in between. Germline V gives CDR1 MNHNY, CDR2 SVGAGI (reference sequence). The DNA of the CDR3 is TGTGCCAGCAGTACAACAGGGTCAAGCTCCTACAATGAGCAGTTCTTC. As protein: CASSTTGSSSYNEQFF.